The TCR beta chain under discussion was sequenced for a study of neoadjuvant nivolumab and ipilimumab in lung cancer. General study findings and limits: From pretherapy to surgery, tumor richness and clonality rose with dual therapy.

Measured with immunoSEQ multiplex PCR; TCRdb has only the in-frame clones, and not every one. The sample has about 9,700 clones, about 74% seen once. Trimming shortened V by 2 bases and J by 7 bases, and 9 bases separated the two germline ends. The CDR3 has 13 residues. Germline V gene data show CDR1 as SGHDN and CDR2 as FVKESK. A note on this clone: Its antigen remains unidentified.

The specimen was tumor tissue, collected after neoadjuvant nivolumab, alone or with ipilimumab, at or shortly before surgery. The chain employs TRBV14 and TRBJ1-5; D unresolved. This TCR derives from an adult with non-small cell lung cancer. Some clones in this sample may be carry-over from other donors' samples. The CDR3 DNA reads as TGTGCCAGCAGCCAATCGGGCGGGCAGCCCCAGCATTTT. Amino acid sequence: CASSQSGGQPQHF.